This T cell receptor (beta chain) originates from a study of monozygotic twins with inflammatory bowel disease. Study results and caveats: Using the inverse Simpson index, IBD patients had lower TCRbeta diversity than healthy co-twins. Discordant twins showed the same repertoire similarity as concordant twins, possibly from limited power.

Concerning this clonotype itself: Its antigen is not known.

From germline, CDR1 is MNHEY and CDR2 SVGAGI. CDR3 size: 14 residues. A template switching step added UMIs, each with a 6-nucleotide sample barcode. Using the 5' RACE reads, TCRdb records one entry per CDR3 protein without DNA. The sample table sets out 400,000 or so distinct CDR3 sequences. The sequenced sample was blood. The rearrangement joins TRBV6-5 to TRBJ2-5. This clonotype originated in a human donor with ulcerative colitis or Crohn's disease, or a healthy co-twin of an affected twin (not recorded which). The CDR3 here is CASSYLTSQETQYF.